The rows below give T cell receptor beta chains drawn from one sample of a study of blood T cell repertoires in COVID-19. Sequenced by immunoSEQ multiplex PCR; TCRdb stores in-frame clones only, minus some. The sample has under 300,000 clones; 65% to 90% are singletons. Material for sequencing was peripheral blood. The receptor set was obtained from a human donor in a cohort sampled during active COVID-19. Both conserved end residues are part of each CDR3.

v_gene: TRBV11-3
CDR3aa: CASSLSSRGKAFF

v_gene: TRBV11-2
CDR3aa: CASRGSGREYEQFF

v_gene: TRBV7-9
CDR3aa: CASSLGGGPRGEKLFF

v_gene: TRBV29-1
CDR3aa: CSVVIWGASTDTQYF

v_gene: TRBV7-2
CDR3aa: CASSLGLAGTYEQYF

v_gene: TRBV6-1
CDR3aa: CASSEVGVSGNTIYF

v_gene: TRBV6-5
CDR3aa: CASRGRTSGIYEQYF

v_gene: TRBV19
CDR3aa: CASSIGTGRVGGYTF

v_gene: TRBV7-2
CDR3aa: CASSGTNNEQFF

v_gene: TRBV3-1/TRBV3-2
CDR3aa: CASSQDRMIAGGRITDTQYF

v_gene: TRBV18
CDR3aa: CASSPQGAGYNSPLHF

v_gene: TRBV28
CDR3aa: CASGVAGKGWEQYF

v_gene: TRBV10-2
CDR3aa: CASTRTHRGVYNEQFF

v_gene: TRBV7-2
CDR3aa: CASGKGVDNEQFF

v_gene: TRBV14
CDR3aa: CASSRGPLLTGELFF

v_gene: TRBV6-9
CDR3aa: CASSYSAPKHPDTQYF

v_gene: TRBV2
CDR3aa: CASSLTGSFGGWTEAFF

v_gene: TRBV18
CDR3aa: CASSPRGPAETQYF

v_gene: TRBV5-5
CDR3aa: CASSFYPGRTEAFF

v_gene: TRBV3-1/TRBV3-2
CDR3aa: CASSISSGVQYF

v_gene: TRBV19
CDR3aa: CASSFAGTSGRNTGELFF

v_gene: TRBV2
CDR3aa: CAKGEDGYTF

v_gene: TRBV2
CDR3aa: CASKEDDYGYTF

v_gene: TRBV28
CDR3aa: CASSTGTGVNGAFF

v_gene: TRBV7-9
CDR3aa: CASSLLDGYTF

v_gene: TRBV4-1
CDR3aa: CASSQTRDRLSYEQYF

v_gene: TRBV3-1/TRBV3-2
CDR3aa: CASRGTGDTEAFF

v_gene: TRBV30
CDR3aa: CAWEPSGGELFF

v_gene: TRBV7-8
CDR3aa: CASSLEVRQGAGNTEAFF

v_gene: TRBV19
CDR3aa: CASSISGNAYEQYF

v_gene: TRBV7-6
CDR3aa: CASSLSGTRIEQFF

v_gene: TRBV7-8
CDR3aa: CASSRQGAGANYGYTF

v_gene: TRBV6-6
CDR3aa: CASTQALNQPQHF

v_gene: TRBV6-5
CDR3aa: CASSPRRGAEAFF

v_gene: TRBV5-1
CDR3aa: CASSFGFVSYNEQFF

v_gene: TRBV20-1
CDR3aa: CSASPPGHILEAFF

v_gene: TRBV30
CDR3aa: CAWSWTGNTGELFF

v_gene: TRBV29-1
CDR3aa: CSVEGAPGQGRGEQYF

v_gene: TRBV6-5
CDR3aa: CASKKAANTGELFF

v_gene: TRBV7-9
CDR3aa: CASSLVTGNTEAFF

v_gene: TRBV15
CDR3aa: CATSRDMKGEQPQHF

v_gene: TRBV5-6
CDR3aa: CASSLALTGAYEQYF

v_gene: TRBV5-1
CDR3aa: CASSLAGAVTEAFF

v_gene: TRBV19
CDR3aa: CATSGWGYLQETQYF

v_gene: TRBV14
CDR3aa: CASSQESGVGSAFF

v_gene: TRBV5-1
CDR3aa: CASSWMRSTDTQYF

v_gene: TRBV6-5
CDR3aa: CASSYPLAGGQYEQFF